Included here is one T cell receptor (beta chain) sequence, with context. This CDR3 spans 15 amino acids. Germline CDR1 SNHLY, CDR2 FYNNEI. The V and J ends lost 3 bases and 6 bases respectively, with 17 bases between them. This sample is drawn from a study of T cells after somatic rescue of genetic block. Profiled with immunoSEQ multiplex PCR; TCRdb holds only in-frame clones, not every one. The sample includes 110,000 or so clones, around nine tenths of them seen just once. This TCR came from a woman between 18 and 29 years old. V and J are TRBV2 and TRBJ1-1; D perhaps matches TRBD1 (5 bases). Sequencing input: peripheral blood mononuclear cells (PBMCs). CDR3 in DNA: TGTGCCAGCAGTGAGGGCAGGGCACGGCACCCTGAAGCTTTCTTT. As protein: CASSEGRARHPEAFF.